A single sample gave rise to the 19 T cell receptor beta chains below, sequenced in a study of human T cells and chemical hapten exposure. From the RACE reads, TCRdb called clonotypes with MiXCR, one entry per CDR3 protein. The sample carries about 120,000 distinct CDR3 sequences, 10% to 12% recorded once. Documented time point: patch test 3, about 24 weeks after DPC sensitization. The sample's treatment: therapeutic diphenylcyclopropenone sensitization with weekly scalp DPC. Sequenced material: whole blood, taken in connection with sensitization to the hapten diphenylcyclopropenone (DPC). Source of these receptors: a woman in her fifties or sixties with alopecia areata. Some clones in this sample may be carry-over from other donors' samples.

This clonotype came up a few times. The chain joins TRBV12-3 or TRBV12-4 to TRBJ1-2; 9 bases agree with TRBD1. Trimming cost V 3 bases and J 8 bases; bases outside gene matches: 13. CDR3 length: 16 residues. The CDR3 DNA sequence: TGTGCCAGCAGTTTGGGGGCGGGGACAGGGCGCGTCGGCTACACCTTC. Translated, it gives CASSLGAGTGRVGYTF.

The V and J genes are TRBV10-3 and TRBJ2-7; possibly TRBD1 for D (6 bases). Trimming cost V 4 bases and J 0 bases, with 13 bases left between them. There are 15 residues in the CDR3. Germline lookup yields CDR1 ENHRY and CDR2 SYGVKD. The CDR3: CAISGAGASSYEQYF. The CDR3 coding sequence is TGTGCCATCAGTGGGGCAGGGGCGAGCTCCTACGAGCAGTACTTC.

The CDR3 protein is CASSLGLGEYNEQFF. The CDR3 DNA reads as TGTGCCAGCAGTCTTGGACTAGGGGAATACAATGAGCAGTTCTTC. V is TRBV12-3 or TRBV12-4 and J is TRBJ2-1; 7 positions match TRBD2. V was clipped by 5 bases and J by 4 bases; unmatched bases: 8. The CDR3 has 15 amino acids.

J is TRBJ1-2 and V is TRBV7-8; D call uncertain. The CDR3 totals 14 residues. Trimming shortened V by 8 bases and J by 0 bases, and 13 bases separated the two germline ends. Per germline, CDR1 SGHVS and CDR2 FQNEAQ. This chain's CDR3 is CASSRTESNYGYTF. The CDR3 coding sequence is TGTGCCAGCTCCCGGACGGAGTCTAACTATGGCTACACCTTC.

This clonotype was seen repeatedly, ten times or more. Sequence at one end of the junction differs from germline and may be a read error. This rearrangement joins TRBV11-2 to TRBJ2-3; D tentatively reads TRBD1 or TRBD2 (5 bases each). From germline, CDR1 is SGHAT and CDR2 FQNNGV. This CDR3 is built from 15 residues. The CDR3 loop reads CASSPGTHSTDTQYF. The CDR3 nucleotides read TGTGCCAGCAGCCCCGGGACCCACAGCACCGATACGCAGTATTTT.

V and J are TRBV4-3 and TRBJ2-7; D possibly matches TRBD1 or TRBD2 (5 bases each). This CDR3 is built from 14 residues. The germline V gene encodes CDR1 LGHNA and CDR2 YSLEER. Trimming took 0 bases from V and 5 from J, leaving 11 bases between them. The CDR3 reads CASSQDGRGHEQYF. In DNA, the CDR3 is TGCGCCAGCAGCCAAGATGGTCGGGGCCACGAGCAGTACTTC.

This sequence joins TRBV24-1 and TRBJ2-1, with 9 bases aligning to TRBD2. The CDR3 totals 14 residues. Germline trimming cut 4 bases from V and 10 bases from J; bases unmatched to any gene: 7. The germline gives CDR1 KGHDR, CDR2 SFDVKD. The DNA of the CDR3 is TGTGCCACCAGTGAGGGACTAGCCCCCAGCGAGCAGTTCTTC. Protein: CATSEGLAPSEQFF.

The chain carries TRBV12-3 or TRBV12-4 and TRBJ2-1; 7 nucleotides agree with TRBD2. With 5 bases clipped from V and 8 bases from J, the junction kept 15 bases outside the gene matches. CDR3 length equals 16 residues. CDR3 coding DNA: TGTGCCAGCAGTGCGTCGGGGCAGGGAGGACTAGATGAGCAGTTCTTC. Encoded protein: CASSASGQGGLDEQFF.

CDR3 nucleotide sequence: TGTGCCAGCAGCTACGGGACCGCTCCGGTGAATGAAAAACTGTTTTTT. Its translation is CASSYGTAPVNEKLFF. The chain joins TRBV11-2 to TRBJ1-4; D possibly corresponds to TRBD1 (5 bases). V was shortened by 4 bases and J by 5 bases, with 17 bases between the two germline ends. Per germline, CDR1 SGHAT and CDR2 FQNNGV. The length of the CDR3 is 16 residues.

The chain carries TRBV2 and TRBJ2-2; D not resolved. The CDR3 contains 14 residues. The germline CDR1 and CDR2 sequences are SNHLY and FYNNEI. Trimming took 4 bases from V and 7 from J, leaving 13 bases between them. CDR3 sequence (DNA): TGTGCCAGCAGTGGGCAGCTCCATGGCGGGGAGCTGTTTTTT. Translated, it gives CASSGQLHGGELFF.

In its sample, this clonotype was seen a few times. The gene calls are TRBV28 and TRBJ2-7; the match to TRBD2 covers 8 bases. V shed 1 base, J shed 5 bases, and the junction held 7 bases outside the gene matches. Germline V gene sequence: CDR1 MDHEN, CDR2 SYDVKM. This CDR3 is built from 15 residues. The CDR3 region is CASSLYAGGSNEQYF. The CDR3 region has the DNA TGTGCCAGCAGTTTATACGCGGGAGGAAGCAACGAGCAGTACTTC.

In this sample, this clonotype turned up many times. The chain uses TRBV24-1 and TRBJ2-5; weak D call: TRBD2 (5 bases). CDR1 KGHDR and CDR2 SFDVKD come from the germline V gene. This CDR3 is built from 14 residues. Trimming cost V 2 bases and J 6 bases, with 12 bases left between them. The CDR3 here is CATSDSSTGKTQYF. The CDR3 nucleotides are TGTGCCACCAGTGATTCTTCGACGGGAAAGACCCAGTACTTC.

V is TRBV5-8 and J is TRBJ1-5, with a tentative D call TRBD1 (5 bases). Germline CDR1 is SGHTS and CDR2 is YDEGEE. V was trimmed by 1 base and J by 0 bases, leaving 8 bases between them. This CDR3 contains 15 residues. CDR3 loop: CASSLPRVSNQPQHF. The CDR3 DNA is TGTGCCAGCAGCTTGCCCAGGGTTAGCAATCAGCCCCAGCATTTT.

The chain is built from TRBV6-5 and TRBJ1-1; maybe TRBD1 (5 bases). Germline CDR1 and CDR2: MNHEY and SVGAGI. The CDR3 sequence is 11 residues long. V gave up 2 bases and J gave up 10 bases, with 8 bases separating them. The CDR3 here is CASSYGQGAFF. The DNA for the CDR3 is TGTGCCAGCAGTTACGGCCAGGGAGCTTTCTTT.

The rearrangement uses TRBV5-1 and TRBJ2-2; possibly TRBD1 or TRBD2 for D (5 bases each). V lost 4 bases and J 0 bases, leaving 7 bases between the germline ends. The CDR3 runs to 14 residues. Germline V gives CDR1 SGHRS, CDR2 YFSETQ. CDR3 in DNA: TGCGCCAGCAGCGGGGGTGCGAACACCGGGGAGCTGTTTTTT. Its protein product is CASSGGANTGELFF.

The table lists this clonotype with a few counts. V usage is TRBV5-1 and J usage is TRBJ1-1; D unresolved. V lost 2 bases, J lost 4 bases, and 9 bases lay in between. This CDR3 region has 13 residues. CDR1 SGHRS and CDR2 YFSETQ come from the germline V gene. As DNA, the CDR3 is TGCGCCAGCAGCTTTGGTGAGAGCACTGAAGCTTTCTTT. As protein: CASSFGESTEAFF.

This clonotype occurred a few times. The chain has TRBV5-1 and TRBJ2-4, with D maybe TRBD2 (6 bases). From germline, CDR1 is SGHRS and CDR2 YFSETQ. CDR3 size: 12 residues. V lost 5 bases, J lost 9 bases, and 12 bases lay in between. The CDR3 DNA reads as TGCGCCAGCAGTTATGGGGGAGGCATTCAGTACTTC. Protein: CASSYGGGIQYF.

This rearrangement joins TRBV4-3 to TRBJ1-6; maybe TRBD1 (5 bases). Germline V gene lookup returns CDR1 LGHNA and CDR2 YSLEER. With 1 base removed from V and 9 bases from J, the gap between germline ends came to 10 bases. This CDR3 has 14 amino acids. The CDR3 bases are TGCGCCAGCAGCCAAGGCGGGACCCCTTCACCCCTCCACTTT. It specifies CASSQGGTPSPLHF.

This chain connects TRBV5-8 to TRBJ1-5, with 9 bases fitting TRBD1. V shed 4 bases, J shed 3 bases, and the junction held 5 bases outside the gene matches. This CDR3 comprises 15 residues. CDR1 is SGHTS, CDR2 YDEGEE, per germline. CDR3 in amino acids: CASSPDRGFNQPQHF. The CDR3 region has the DNA TGTGCCAGCAGCCCCGACAGGGGGTTCAATCAGCCCCAGCATTTT.